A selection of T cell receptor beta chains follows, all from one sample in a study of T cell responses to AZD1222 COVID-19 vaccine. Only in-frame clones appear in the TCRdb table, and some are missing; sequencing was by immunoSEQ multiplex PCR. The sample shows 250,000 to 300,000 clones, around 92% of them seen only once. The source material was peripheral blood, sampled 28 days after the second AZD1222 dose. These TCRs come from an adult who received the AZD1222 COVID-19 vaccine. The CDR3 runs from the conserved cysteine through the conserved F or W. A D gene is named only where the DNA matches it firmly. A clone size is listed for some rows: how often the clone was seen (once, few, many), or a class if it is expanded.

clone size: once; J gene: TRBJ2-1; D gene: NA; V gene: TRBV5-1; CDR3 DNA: TGCGCCAGCAGCTCACGGTCGAGCTCCTACAATGAGCAGTTCTTC; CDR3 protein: CASSSRSSSYNEQFF
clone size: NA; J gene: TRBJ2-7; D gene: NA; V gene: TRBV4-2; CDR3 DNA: TGTGCCAGCAGCCGTCGGGAGCCCTACGAGCAGTACTTC; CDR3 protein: CASSRREPYEQYF
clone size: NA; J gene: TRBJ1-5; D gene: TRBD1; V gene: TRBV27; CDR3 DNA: TGTGCCAGCAGTTCCCTCTACAGGGGAAGAGGGCAGCCCCAGCATTTT; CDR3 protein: CASSSLYRGRGQPQHF
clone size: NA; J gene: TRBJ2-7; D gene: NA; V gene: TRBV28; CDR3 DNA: TGTGCCAGCAGTCCCGCCCGGGTCGGCTACGAGCAGTACTTC; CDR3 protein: CASSPARVGYEQYF
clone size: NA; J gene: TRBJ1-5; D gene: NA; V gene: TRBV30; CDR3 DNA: TGTGCCTGGATTGGCAGGGTCAATCAGCCCCAGCATTTT; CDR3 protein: CAWIGRVNQPQHF
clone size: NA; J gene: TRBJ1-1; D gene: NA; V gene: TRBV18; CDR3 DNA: TGTGCCAGCTCACCGATTGGAGAGATGAACACTGAAGCTTTCTTT; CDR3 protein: CASSPIGEMNTEAFF
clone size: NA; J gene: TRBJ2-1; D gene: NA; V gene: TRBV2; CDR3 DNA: TGTGCCAGCAGTGAATCCCAGGGGACGCCCTACAATGAGCAGTTCTTC; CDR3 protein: CASSESQGTPYNEQFF
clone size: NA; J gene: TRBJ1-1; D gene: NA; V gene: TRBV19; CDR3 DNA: TGTGCCAGTAGTAGGCCAGAGAACACTGAAGCTTTCTTT; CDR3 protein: CASSRPENTEAFF
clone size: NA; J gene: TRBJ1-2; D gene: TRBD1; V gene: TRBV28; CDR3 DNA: TGTGCCAGCAGTTGGGTGAAGGGACAGGGGGCTTGGGGCTACACCTTC; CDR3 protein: CASSWVKGQGAWGYTF
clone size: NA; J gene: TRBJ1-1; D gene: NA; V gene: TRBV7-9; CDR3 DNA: TGTGCCAGCAGCTTAGGATTGGGGAACACTGAAGCTTTCTTT; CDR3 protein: CASSLGLGNTEAFF
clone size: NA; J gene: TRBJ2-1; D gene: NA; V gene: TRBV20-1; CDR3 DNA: TGCAGTGCTAGTGCGGGAAGTGTTGAGCAGTTCTTC; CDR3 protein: CSASAGSVEQFF
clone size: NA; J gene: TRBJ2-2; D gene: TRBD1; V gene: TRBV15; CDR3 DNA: TGTGCCACCAGCCCGCGACAGGGTGGAACCGGGGAGCTGTTTTTT; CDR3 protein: CATSPRQGGTGELFF
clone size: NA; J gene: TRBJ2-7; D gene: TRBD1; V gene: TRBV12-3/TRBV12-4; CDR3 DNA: TGTGCCAGCAGGAGACAGGGGGAATACGAGCAGTACTTC; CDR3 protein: CASRRQGEYEQYF
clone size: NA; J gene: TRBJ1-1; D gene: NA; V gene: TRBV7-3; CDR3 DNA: TGTGCCAGCAGCCCCGAACATCACGTGAACACTGAAGCTTTCTTT; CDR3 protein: CASSPEHHVNTEAFF
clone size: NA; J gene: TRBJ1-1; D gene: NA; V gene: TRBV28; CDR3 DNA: TGTGCCACTACAGCAGGGAACACTGAAGCTTTCTTT; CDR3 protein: CATTAGNTEAFF
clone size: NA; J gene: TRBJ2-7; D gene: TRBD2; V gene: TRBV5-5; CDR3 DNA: TGTGCCAGCAGCTTGGCGGGACTAGTAGGACCCTACGAGCAGTACTTC; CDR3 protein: CASSLAGLVGPYEQYF
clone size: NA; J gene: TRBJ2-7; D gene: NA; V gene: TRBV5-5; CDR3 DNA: TGTGCCAGCAGCCCGCGGACAGTAGGCGAGCAGTACTTC; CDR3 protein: CASSPRTVGEQYF
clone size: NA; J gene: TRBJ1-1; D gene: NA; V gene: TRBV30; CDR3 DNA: TGTGCCTGGAACAACAGGGTCGGCACTGAAGCTTTCTTT; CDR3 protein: CAWNNRVGTEAFF
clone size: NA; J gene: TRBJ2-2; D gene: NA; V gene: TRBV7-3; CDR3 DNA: TGTGCCAGCAGCTTATCCAGGGCGAATGTCGGGGAGCTGTTTTTT; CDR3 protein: CASSLSRANVGELFF
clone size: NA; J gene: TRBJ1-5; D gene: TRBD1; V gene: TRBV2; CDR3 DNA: TGTGCCACAACAGGGGGCGGTCAGCCCCAGCATTTT; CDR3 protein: CATTGGGQPQHF
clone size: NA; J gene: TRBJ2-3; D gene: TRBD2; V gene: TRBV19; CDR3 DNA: TGTGCCAGTAGTACCTTCGCGGGAGGGAGGACAGATACGCAGTATTTT; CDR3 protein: CASSTFAGGRTDTQYF
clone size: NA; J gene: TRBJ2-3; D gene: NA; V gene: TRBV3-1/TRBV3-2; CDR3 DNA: TGTGCCAGCAGCCACCGGGGGAGCACAGATACGCAGTATTTT; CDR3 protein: CASSHRGSTDTQYF
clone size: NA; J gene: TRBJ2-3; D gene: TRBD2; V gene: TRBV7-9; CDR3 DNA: TGTGCCAGCAGCTTAGTTAGCGGGAGCACAGATACGCAGTATTTT; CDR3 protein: CASSLVSGSTDTQYF
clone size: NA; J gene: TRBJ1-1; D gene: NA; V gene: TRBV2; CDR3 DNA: TGTGCCAGCAAGTCTTACGGGAACACTGAAGCTTTCTTT; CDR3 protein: CASKSYGNTEAFF